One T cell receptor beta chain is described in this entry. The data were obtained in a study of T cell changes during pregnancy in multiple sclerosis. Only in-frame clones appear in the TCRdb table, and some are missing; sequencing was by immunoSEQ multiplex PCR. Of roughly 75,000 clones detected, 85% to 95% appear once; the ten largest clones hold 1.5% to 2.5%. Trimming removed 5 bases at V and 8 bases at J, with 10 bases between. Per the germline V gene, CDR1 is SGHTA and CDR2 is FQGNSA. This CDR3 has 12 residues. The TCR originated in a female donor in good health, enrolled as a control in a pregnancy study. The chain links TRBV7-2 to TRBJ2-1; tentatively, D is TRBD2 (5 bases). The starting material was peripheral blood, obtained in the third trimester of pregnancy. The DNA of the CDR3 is TGTGCCAGCAGCCCTACCGGGGATGAGCAGTTCTTC. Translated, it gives CASSPTGDEQFF.